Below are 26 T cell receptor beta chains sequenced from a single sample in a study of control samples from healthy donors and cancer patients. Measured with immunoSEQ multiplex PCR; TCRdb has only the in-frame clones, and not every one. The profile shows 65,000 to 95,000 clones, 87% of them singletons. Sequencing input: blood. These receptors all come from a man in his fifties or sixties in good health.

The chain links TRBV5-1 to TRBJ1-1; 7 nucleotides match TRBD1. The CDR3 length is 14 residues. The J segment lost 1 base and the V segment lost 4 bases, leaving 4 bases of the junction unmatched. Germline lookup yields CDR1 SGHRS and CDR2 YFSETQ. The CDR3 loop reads CASSVRDRNTEAFF. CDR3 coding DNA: TGCGCCAGCAGCGTGCGGGACAGGAACACTGAAGCTTTCTTT.

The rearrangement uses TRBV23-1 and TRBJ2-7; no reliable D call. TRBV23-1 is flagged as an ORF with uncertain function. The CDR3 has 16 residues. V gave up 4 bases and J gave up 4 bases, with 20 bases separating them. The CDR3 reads CASSPPQPEPGYEQYV. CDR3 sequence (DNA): TGCGCCAGCAGTCCCCCCCAGCCAGAGCCCGGGTACGAGCAGTACGTC.

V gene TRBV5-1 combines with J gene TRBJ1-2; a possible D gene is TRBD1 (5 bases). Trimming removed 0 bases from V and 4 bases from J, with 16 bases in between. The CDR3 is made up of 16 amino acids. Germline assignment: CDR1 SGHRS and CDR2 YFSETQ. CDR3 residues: CASSLGDSPLSYGYTF. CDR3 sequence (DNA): TGCGCCAGCAGCTTGGGAGACAGTCCTCTTAGCTATGGCTACACCTTC.

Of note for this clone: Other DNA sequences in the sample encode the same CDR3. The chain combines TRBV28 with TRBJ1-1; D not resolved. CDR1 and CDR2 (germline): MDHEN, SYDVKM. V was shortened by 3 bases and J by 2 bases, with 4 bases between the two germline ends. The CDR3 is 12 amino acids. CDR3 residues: CASSLPNTEAFF. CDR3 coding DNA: TGTGCCAGCAGTTTGCCAAACACTGAAGCTTTCTTT.

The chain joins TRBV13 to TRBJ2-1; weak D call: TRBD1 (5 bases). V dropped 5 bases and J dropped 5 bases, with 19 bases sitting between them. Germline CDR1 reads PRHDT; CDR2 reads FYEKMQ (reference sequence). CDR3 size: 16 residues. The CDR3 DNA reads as TGTGCCAGCAGCCCTAGGGCAGGGATGCGGAACAATGAGCAGTTCTTC. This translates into CASSPRAGMRNNEQFF.

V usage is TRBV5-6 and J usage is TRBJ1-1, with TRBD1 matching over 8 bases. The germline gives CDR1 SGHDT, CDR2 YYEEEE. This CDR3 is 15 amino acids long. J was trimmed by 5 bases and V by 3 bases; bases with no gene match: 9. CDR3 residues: CASSSLMTGETEAFF. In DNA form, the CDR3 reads TGTGCCAGCAGCTCCCTTATGACAGGGGAAACTGAAGCTTTCTTT.

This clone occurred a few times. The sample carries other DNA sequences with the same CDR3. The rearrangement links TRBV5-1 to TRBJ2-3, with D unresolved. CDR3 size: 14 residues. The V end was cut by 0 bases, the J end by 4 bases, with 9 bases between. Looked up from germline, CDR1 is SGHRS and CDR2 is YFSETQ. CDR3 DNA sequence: TGCGCCAGCAGCTTGGGTTCTAGGGCAGATACGCAGTATTTT. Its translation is CASSLGSRADTQYF.

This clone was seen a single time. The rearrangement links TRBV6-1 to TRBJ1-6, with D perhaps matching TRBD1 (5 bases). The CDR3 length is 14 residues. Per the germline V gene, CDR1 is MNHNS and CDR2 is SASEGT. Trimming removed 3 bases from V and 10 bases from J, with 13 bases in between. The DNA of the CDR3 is TGTGCCAGCAGTGATGGGGGAGGGTACTCACCCCTCCACTTT. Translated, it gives CASSDGGGYSPLHF.

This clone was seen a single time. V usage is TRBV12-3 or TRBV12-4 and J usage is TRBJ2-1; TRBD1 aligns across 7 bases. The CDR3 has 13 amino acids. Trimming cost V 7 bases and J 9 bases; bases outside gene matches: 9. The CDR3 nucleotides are TGTGCCAGCAACCTACGACAGGGCTTTGAGCAGTTCTTC. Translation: CASNLRQGFEQFF.

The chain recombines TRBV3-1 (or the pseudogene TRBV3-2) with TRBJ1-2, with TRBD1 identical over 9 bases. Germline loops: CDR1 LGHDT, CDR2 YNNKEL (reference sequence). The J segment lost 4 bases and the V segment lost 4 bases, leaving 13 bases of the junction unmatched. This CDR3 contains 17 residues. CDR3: CASSLSLRDRVPYGYTF. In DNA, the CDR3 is TGTGCCAGCAGCCTATCTTTGAGGGACAGGGTGCCCTATGGCTACACCTTC.

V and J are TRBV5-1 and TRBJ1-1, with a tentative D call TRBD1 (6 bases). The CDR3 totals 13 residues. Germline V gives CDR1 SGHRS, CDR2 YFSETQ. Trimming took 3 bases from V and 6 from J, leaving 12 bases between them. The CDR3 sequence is CASSSEQGAEAFF. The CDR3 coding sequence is TGCGCCAGCAGCTCCGAACAGGGTGCTGAAGCTTTCTTT.

The CDR3 DNA is TGTGCCAGCAGTTACTCGGCAGAAAACGAGCAGTACTTC. Its translation: CASSYSAENEQYF. The chain employs TRBV6-6 and TRBJ2-7; D is unclear. V shed 0 bases and J shed 5 bases, with 8 bases lying between them. The CDR3 totals 13 residues. CDR1 and CDR2 (germline): MNHNY, SVGAGI (reference sequence).

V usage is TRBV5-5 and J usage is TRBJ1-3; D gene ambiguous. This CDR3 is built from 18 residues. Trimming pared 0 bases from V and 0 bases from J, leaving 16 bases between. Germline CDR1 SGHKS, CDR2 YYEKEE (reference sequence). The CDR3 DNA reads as TGTGCCAGCAGCTTGGGGCGCGCTGGTTTGAGCTCTGGAAACACCATATATTTT. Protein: CASSLGRAGLSSGNTIYF.

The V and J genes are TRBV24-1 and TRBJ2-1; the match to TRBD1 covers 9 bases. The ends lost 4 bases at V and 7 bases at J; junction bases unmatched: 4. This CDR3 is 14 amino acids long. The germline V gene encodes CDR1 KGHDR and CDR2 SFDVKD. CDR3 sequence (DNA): TGTGCCACCAGTGACTGGGACAGGGAAAATGAGCAGTTCTTC. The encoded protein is CATSDWDRENEQFF.

CDR3 bases: TGTGCCAGCAGCCTCGGGCCTCCTCCCTACGAGCAGTACTTC. Translated, it gives CASSLGPPPYEQYF. V and J are TRBV5-6 and TRBJ2-7, with D unclear. Germline assignment: CDR1 SGHDT and CDR2 YYEEEE. CDR3 length equals 14 residues. V lost 4 bases and J lost 2, with 13 bases in between.

The CDR3, as DNA: TGTGCTAGTGGTTTGGGTGACTACCTGGGGGAGCAGTACGTC. Translation: CASGLGDYLGEQYV. The chain combines TRBV12-5 with TRBJ2-7; D is perhaps TRBD2 (5 bases). V was pared by 1 base and J by 7 bases, with 14 bases between. This CDR3 region has 14 residues. Germline CDR1 reads LGHNT; CDR2 reads FRNRAP.

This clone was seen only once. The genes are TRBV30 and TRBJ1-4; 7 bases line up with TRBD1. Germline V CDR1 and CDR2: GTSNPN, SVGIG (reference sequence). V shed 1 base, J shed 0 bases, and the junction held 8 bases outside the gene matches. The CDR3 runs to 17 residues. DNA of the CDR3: TGTGCCTGGAGTGCCAGACAGGGACTTGCAACTAATGAAAAACTGTTTTTT. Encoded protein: CAWSARQGLATNEKLFF.

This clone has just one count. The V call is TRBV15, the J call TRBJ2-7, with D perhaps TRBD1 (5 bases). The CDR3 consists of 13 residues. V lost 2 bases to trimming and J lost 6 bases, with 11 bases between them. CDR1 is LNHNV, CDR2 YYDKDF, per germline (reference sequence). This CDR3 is CATSRFSRGEQYV. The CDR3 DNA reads TGTGCCACCAGCAGATTTTCAAGGGGCGAGCAGTACGTC.

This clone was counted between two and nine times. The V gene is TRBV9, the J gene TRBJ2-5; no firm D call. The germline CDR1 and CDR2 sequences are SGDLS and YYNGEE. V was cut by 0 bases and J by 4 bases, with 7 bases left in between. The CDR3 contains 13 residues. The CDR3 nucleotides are TGTGCCAGCAGCGTAGGAACAGCAGAGACCCAGTACTTC. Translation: CASSVGTAETQYF.

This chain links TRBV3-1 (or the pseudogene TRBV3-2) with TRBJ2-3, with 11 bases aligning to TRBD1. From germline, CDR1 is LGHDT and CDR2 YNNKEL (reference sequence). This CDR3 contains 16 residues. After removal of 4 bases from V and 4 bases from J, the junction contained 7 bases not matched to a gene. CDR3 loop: CASSLEGTGGADTQYF. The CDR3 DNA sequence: TGTGCCAGCAGCCTAGAGGGGACAGGGGGGGCAGATACGCAGTATTTT.

CDR3 loop: CSVEELGQGGNYGYTF. Here the CDR3 DNA reads TGCAGCGTTGAAGAATTGGGACAGGGGGGGAACTATGGCTACACCTTC. The chain couples TRBV29-1 to TRBJ1-2, with 11 bases aligning to TRBD1. The CDR3 loop spans 16 amino acids. Germline V gene lookup returns CDR1 SQVTM and CDR2 ANQGSEA. The V and J ends lost 0 bases and 2 bases, in that order; junction bases with no gene match: 5.

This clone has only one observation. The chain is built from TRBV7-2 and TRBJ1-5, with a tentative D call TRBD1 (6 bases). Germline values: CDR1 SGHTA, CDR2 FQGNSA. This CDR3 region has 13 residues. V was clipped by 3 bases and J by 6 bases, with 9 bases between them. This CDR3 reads CASSLRDTQPQHF. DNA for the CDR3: TGTGCCAGCAGCTTGAGGGACACTCAGCCCCAGCATTTT.

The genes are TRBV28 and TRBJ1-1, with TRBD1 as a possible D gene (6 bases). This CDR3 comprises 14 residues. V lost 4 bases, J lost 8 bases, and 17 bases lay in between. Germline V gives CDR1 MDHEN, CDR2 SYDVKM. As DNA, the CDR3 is TGTGCCAGCAGTTCATTAGGGGGTTTTCAGGAAGCTTTCTTT. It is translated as CASSSLGGFQEAFF.

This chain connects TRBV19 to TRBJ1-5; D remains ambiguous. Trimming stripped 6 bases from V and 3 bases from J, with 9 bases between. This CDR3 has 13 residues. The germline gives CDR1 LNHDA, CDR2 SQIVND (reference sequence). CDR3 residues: CASSWQVNQPQHF. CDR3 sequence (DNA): TGTGCCAGTAGCTGGCAGGTCAATCAGCCCCAGCATTTT.

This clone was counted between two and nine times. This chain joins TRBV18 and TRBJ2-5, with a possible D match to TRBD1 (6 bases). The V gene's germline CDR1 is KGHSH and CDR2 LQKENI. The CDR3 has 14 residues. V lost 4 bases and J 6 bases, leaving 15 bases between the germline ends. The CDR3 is CASSRLQGDKTQYF. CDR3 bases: TGTGCCAGCTCACGATTACAGGGAGATAAGACCCAGTACTTC.

The CDR3 DNA reads TGTGCCAGCAGTTTAACGGCCGGGACGGCGAACACCGGGGAGCTGTTTTTT. Translated: CASSLTAGTANTGELFF. The chain links TRBV27 to TRBJ2-2; D may correspond to TRBD1 or TRBD2 (5 bases each). The germline CDR1 and CDR2 sequences are MNHEY and SMNVEV (reference sequence). Trimming removed 2 bases at V and 0 bases at J, with 13 bases between. The CDR3 contains 17 residues.